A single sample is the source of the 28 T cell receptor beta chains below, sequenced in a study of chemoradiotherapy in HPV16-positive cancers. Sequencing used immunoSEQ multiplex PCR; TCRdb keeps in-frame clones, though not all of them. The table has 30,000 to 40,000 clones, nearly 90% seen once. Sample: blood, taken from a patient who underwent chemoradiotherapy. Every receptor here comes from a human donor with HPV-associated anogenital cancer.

The CDR3 nucleotides read TGTGCCAGCAGCTCTGCGTGGGGAAACACTGAAGCTTTCTTT. Amino acids: CASSSAWGNTEAFF. J is TRBJ1-1 and V is TRBV7-9; no reliable D call. Between the trimmed V and J ends, which lost 4 bases and 2 bases, there was a span of 11 bases. In germline, CDR1 is SEHNR, CDR2 FQNEAQ (reference sequence). The CDR3 contains 14 residues. Combining the CDR3 with reference TRBV7-9 and TRBJ1-1 gives the whole variable domain DTGVSQNPRHKITKRGQNVTFRCDPISEHNRLYWYRQTLGQGPEFLTYFQNEAQLEKSRLLSDRFSAERPKGSFSTLEIQRTEQGDSAMYLCASSSAWGNTEAFFGQGTRLTVV.

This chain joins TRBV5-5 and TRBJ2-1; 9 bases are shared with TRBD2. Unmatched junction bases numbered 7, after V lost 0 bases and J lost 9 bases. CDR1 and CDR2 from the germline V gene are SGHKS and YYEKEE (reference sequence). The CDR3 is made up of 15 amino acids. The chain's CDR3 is CASSLGASGTVEQFF. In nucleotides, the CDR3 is TGTGCCAGCAGCTTGGGCGCTAGCGGGACGGTTGAGCAGTTCTTC.

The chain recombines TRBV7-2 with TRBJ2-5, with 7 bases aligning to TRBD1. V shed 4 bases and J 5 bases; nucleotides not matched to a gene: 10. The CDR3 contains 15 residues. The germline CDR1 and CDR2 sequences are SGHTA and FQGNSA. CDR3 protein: CASSSGDSVLETQYF. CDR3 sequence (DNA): TGTGCCAGCAGCTCAGGGGACAGCGTCCTCGAGACCCAGTACTTC.

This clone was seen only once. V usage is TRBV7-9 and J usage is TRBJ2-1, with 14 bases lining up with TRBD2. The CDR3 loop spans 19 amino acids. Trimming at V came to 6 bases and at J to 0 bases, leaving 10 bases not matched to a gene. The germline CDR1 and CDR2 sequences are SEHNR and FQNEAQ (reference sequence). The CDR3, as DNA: TGTGCCAGCAGTTCACAATCCGGGACTAGCGGGAGCTCCTACAATGAGCAGTTCTTC. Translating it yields CASSSQSGTSGSSYNEQFF.

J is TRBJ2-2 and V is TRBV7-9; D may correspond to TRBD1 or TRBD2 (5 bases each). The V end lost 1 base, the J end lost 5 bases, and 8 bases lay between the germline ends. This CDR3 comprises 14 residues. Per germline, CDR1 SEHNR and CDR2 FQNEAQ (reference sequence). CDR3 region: CASSLEWGTGELFF. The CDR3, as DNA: TGTGCCAGCAGCTTAGAATGGGGGACCGGGGAGCTGTTTTTT. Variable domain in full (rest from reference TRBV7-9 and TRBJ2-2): DTGVSQNPRHKITKRGQNVTFRCDPISEHNRLYWYRQTLGQGPEFLTYFQNEAQLEKSRLLSDRFSAERPKGSFSTLEIQRTEQGDSAMYLCASSLEWGTGELFFGEGSRLTVL.

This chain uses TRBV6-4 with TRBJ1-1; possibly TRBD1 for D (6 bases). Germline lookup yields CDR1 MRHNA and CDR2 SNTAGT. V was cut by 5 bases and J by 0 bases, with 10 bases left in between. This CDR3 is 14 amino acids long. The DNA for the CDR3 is TGTGCCAGCAGTTGCCGACAGGTGAACACTGAAGCTTTCTTT. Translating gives CASSCRQVNTEAFF.

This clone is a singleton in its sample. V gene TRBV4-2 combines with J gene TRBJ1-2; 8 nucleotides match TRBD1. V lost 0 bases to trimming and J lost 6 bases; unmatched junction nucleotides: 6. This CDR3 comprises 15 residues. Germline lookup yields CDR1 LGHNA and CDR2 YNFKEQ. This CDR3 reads CASSQEQGASDGYTF. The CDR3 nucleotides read TGTGCCAGCAGCCAAGAGCAGGGGGCGTCGGATGGCTACACCTTC.

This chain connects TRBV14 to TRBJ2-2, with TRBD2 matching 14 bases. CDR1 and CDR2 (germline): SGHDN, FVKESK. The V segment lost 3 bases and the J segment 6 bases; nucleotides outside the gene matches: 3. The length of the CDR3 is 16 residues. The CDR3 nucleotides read TGTGCCAGCAGCCAGACTAGCGGGAGGGCCGCCGGGGAGCTGTTTTTT. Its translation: CASSQTSGRAAGELFF.

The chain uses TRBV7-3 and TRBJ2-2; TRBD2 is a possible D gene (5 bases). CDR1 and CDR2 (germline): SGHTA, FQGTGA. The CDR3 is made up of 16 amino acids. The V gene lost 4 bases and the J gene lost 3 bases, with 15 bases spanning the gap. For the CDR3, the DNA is TGTGCCAGCAGCTCCCCTAAGCTAGCCGACACCGGGGAGCTGTTTTTT. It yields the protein CASSSPKLADTGELFF.

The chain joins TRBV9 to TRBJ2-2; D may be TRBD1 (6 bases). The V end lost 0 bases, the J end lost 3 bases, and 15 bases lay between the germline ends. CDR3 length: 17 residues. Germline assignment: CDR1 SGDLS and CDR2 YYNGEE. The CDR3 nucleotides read TGTGCCAGCAGCGTAGTGGGCAGGGGAACGGACACCGGGGAGCTGTTTTTT. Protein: CASSVVGRGTDTGELFF.

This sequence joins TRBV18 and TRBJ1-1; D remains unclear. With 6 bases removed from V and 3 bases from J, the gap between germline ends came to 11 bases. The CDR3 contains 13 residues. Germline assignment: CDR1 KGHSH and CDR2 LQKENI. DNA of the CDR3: TGTGCCAGCTCCGTGGACGAATACACTGAAGCTTTCTTT. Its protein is CASSVDEYTEAFF.

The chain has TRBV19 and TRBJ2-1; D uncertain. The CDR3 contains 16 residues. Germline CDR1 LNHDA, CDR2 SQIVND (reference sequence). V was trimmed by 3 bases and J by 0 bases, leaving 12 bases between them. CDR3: CASSIMGGSSYNEQFF. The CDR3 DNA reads TGTGCCAGTAGTATTATGGGCGGCAGCTCCTACAATGAGCAGTTCTTC.

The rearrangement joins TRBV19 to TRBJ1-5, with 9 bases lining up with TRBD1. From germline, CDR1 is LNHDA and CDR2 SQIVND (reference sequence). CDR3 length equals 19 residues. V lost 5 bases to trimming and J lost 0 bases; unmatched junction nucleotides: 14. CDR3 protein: CASSPSGTGKIYSNQPQHF. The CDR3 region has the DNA TGTGCCAGTAGTCCCTCCGGGACAGGGAAGATTTATAGCAATCAGCCCCAGCATTTT.

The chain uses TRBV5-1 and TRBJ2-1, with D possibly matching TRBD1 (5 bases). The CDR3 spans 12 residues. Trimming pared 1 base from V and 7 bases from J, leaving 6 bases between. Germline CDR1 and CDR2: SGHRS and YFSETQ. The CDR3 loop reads CASSLQGNEQFF. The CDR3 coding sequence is TGCGCCAGCAGCTTGCAGGGTAATGAGCAGTTCTTC. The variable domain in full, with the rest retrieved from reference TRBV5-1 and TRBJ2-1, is KAGVTQTPRYLIKTRGQQVTLSCSPISGHRSVSWYQQTPGQGLQFLFEYFSETQRNKGNFPGRFSGRQFSNSRSEMNVSTLELGDSALYLCASSLQGNEQFFGPGTRLTVL.

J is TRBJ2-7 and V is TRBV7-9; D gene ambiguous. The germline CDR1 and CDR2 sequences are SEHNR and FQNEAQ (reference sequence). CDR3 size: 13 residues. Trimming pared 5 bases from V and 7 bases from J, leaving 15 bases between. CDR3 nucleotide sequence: TGTGCCAGCAGCCCTCCTCGAGGTCTTGAGCAGTACTTC. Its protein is CASSPPRGLEQYF.

The CDR3, as DNA: TGCGCCAGCAGCTCCGGACAGAGCTCCTACAATGAGCAGTTCTTC. It translates to CASSSGQSSYNEQFF. The chain carries TRBV5-1 and TRBJ2-1; the D gene is possibly TRBD1 (6 bases). The CDR3 extends over 15 amino acids. Germline lookup yields CDR1 SGHRS and CDR2 YFSETQ. V was cut by 3 bases and J by 0 bases, with 10 bases left in between.

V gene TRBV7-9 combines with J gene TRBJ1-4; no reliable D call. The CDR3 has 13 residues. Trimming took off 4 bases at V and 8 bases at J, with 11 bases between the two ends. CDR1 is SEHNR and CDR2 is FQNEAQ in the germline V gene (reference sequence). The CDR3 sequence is CASSSFLGEKLFF. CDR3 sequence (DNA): TGTGCCAGCAGCTCCTTTCTAGGGGAAAAACTGTTTTTT.

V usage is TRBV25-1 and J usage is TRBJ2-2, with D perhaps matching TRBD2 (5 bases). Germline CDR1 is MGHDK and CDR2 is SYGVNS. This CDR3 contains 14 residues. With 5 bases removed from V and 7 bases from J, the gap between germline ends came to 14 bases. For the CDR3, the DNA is TGTGCCAGCAGTAAAAGCGGTGGGGACGGGGAGCTGTTTTTT. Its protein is CASSKSGGDGELFF.

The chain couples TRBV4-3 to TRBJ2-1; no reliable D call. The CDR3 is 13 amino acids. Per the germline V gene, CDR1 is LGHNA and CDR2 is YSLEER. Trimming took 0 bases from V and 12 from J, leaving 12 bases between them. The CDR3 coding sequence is TGCGCCAGCAGCCAAGATCGTAACCGAATGCAGTTCTTC. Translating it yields CASSQDRNRMQFF.

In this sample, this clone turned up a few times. CDR3 sequence: CAWTGGFNEQFF. The CDR3 DNA sequence: TGTGCCTGGACCGGGGGGTTCAATGAGCAGTTCTTC. This rearrangement joins TRBV30 to TRBJ2-1; 7 nucleotides align to TRBD2. The CDR3 is made up of 12 amino acids. The V and J ends lost 4 bases and 6 bases, in that order; junction bases with no gene match: 3. Germline loops: CDR1 GTSNPN, CDR2 SVGIG (reference sequence).

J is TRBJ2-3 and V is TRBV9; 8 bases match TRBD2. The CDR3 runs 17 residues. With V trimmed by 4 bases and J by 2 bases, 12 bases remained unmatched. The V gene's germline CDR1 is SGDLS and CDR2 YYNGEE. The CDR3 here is CASSLGRAGANTDTQYF. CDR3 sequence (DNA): TGTGCCAGCAGCCTCGGGAGGGCGGGGGCCAACACAGATACGCAGTATTTT.

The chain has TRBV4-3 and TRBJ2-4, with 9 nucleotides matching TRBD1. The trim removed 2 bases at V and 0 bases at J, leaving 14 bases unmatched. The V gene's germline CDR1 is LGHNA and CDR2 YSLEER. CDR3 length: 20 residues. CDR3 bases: TGCGCCAGCAGCCAAAATCCGGGACAGGGAGCTCAACTAGCCAAAAACATTCAGTACTTC. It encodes CASSQNPGQGAQLAKNIQYF.

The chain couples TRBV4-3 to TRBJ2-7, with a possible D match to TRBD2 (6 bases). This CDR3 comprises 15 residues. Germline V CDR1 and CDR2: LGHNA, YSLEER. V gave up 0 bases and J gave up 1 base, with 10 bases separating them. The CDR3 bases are TGCGCCAGCAGCCAAGAACTGGGGGGATCCTACGAGCAGTACTTC. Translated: CASSQELGGSYEQYF.

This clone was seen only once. Here the CDR3 DNA reads TGCGCCAGCTCGAGGGAGGGCACAGATACGCAGTATTTT. Translated, it gives CASSREGTDTQYF. V is TRBV4-1 and J is TRBJ2-3; TRBD2 might be the D (6 bases). Germline lookup yields CDR1 MGHRA and CDR2 YSYEKL. The CDR3 loop spans 13 amino acids. The germline V and J ends were trimmed by 8 bases and 1 base, with 10 bases remaining between them.

CDR3 bases: TGCGCCAGCAGCCAGGAAGGGAGGAGCACTGAAGCTTTCTTT. It codes for CASSQEGRSTEAFF. The V call is TRBV5-1, the J call TRBJ1-1; D not certain. Germline V gene data show CDR1 as SGHRS and CDR2 as YFSETQ. There are 14 residues in the CDR3. Trimming removed 4 bases from V and 4 bases from J, with 14 bases in between.

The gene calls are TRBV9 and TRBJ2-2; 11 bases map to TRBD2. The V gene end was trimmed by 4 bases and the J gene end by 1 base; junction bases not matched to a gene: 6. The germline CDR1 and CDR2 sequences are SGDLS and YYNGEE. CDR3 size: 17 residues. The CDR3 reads CASSPRLAGLNTGELFF. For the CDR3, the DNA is TGTGCCAGCAGCCCACGACTAGCGGGATTGAACACCGGGGAGCTGTTTTTT. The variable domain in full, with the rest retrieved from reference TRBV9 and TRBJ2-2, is DSGVTQTPKHLITATGQRVTLRCSPRSGDLSVYWYQQSLDQGLQFLIQYYNGEERAKGNILERFSAQQFPDLHSELNLSSLELGDSALYFCASSPRLAGLNTGELFFGEGSRLTVL.

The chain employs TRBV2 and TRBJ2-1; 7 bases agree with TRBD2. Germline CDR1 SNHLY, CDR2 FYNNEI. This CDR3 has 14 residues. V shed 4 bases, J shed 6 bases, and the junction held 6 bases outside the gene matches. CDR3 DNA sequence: TGTGCCAGCAGTGCGGGACTACCCTCCAATGAGCAGTTCTTC. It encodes CASSAGLPSNEQFF.

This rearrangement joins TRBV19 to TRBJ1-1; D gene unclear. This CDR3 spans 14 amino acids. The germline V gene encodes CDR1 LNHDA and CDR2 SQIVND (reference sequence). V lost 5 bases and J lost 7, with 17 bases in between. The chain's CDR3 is CASSSRTSALEAFF. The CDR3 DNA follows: TGTGCCAGTAGTTCTCGCACCTCGGCTCTTGAAGCTTTCTTT.